These 13 T cell receptor beta chains share one sample of origin, sequenced in a study of blood T cell repertoires in COVID-19. TCRdb's copy holds only in-frame clones and misses some; the assay was immunoSEQ multiplex PCR. In the table there are approximately 220,000 clones, approximately 91% of which are singletons. Sequencing used peripheral blood. The receptors stem from a man aged 35-49 years with acute or convalescent COVID-19.

V is TRBV5-1 and J is TRBJ2-1; D perhaps matches TRBD2 (6 bases). V was shortened by 3 bases and J by 0 bases, with 13 bases between the two germline ends. CDR1 SGHRS and CDR2 YFSETQ come from the germline V gene. The length of the CDR3 is 16 residues. The CDR3 here is CASSYSSVSSYNEQFF. The CDR3 bases are TGCGCCAGCAGCTATTCTAGCGTAAGCTCCTACAATGAGCAGTTCTTC.

The V call is TRBV9, the J call TRBJ2-7, with 8 bases identical to TRBD1. The germline gives CDR1 SGDLS, CDR2 YYNGEE. V lost 0 bases and J lost 4; bases outside the gene matches: 9. The CDR3 is 16 amino acids. The CDR3 loop is CASSVGRDRRRYEQYF. CDR3 nucleotide sequence: TGTGCCAGCAGCGTAGGGCGGGACAGGAGGAGGTACGAGCAGTACTTC.

This chain uses TRBV7-2 with TRBJ1-5; 8 bases match TRBD1. V lost 6 bases and J lost 5; bases outside the gene matches: 3. CDR1 is SGHTA, CDR2 FQGNSA, per germline. The CDR3 totals 13 residues. The CDR3 coding sequence is TGTGCCAGCAGTTTACAGGGGGATCAGCCCCAGCATTTT. Translated: CASSLQGDQPQHF.

The genes are TRBV27 and TRBJ2-1; weak D call: TRBD2 (6 bases). CDR3 size: 14 residues. V shed 4 bases and J shed 0 bases, with 7 bases lying between them. Germline loops: CDR1 MNHEY, CDR2 SMNVEV (reference sequence). CDR3 nucleotides: TGTGCCAGCAGTTGGGGAGGCTCCTACAATGAGCAGTTCTTC. Its protein is CASSWGGSYNEQFF.

The CDR3 bases are TGTGCCAGTAACCCTTCAGCAGGGGCCGGAAACACCATATATTTT. Translated, it gives CASNPSAGAGNTIYF. This chain links TRBV19 with TRBJ1-3; the D gene is possibly TRBD1 (6 bases). The CDR3 is made up of 15 amino acids. V was trimmed by 7 bases and J by 4 bases, leaving 17 bases between them. Germline values: CDR1 LNHDA, CDR2 SQIVND (reference sequence). The variable domain in full, with the rest retrieved from reference TRBV19 and TRBJ1-3, is DGGITQSPKYLFRKEGQNVTLSCEQNLNHDAMYWYRQDPGQGLRLIYYSQIVNDFQKGDIAEGYSVSREKKESFPLTVTSAQKNPTAFYLCASNPSAGAGNTIYFGEGSWLTVV.

The table lists this clone with a count of one. The chain combines TRBV7-9 with TRBJ2-5; 14 bases match TRBD2. The CDR3 covers 16 residues. Germline V CDR1 and CDR2: SEHNR, FQNEAQ (reference sequence). The V and J ends lost 5 bases and 1 base, in that order; junction bases with no gene match: 3. CDR3 nucleotides: TGTGCCAGCAGCCAGGGACTAGCGGGGGCCCAAGAGACCCAGTACTTC. Translation: CASSQGLAGAQETQYF.

The gene calls are TRBV11-2 and TRBJ1-1; D uncertain. V was pared by 2 bases and J by 1 base, with 5 bases between. The CDR3 spans 13 residues. Germline loops: CDR1 SGHAT, CDR2 FQNNGV. In DNA form, the CDR3 reads TGTGCCAGCAGCTTATATTCGAACACTGAAGCTTTCTTT. It yields the protein CASSLYSNTEAFF.

The chain joins TRBV27 to TRBJ2-1, with a possible D match to TRBD1 (5 bases). With 6 bases removed from V and 0 bases from J, the gap between germline ends came to 12 bases. Germline CDR1 MNHEY, CDR2 SMNVEV (reference sequence). This CDR3 has 15 amino acids. CDR3 in amino acids: CASSLGVSSYNEQFF. The CDR3 nucleotides are TGTGCCAGCAGCCTAGGGGTTAGCTCCTACAATGAGCAGTTCTTC.

This clone occurred once. This specimen includes other DNA sequences encoding the same CDR3. V and J are TRBV5-4 and TRBJ2-7; TRBD1 aligns across 7 bases. The J segment lost 2 bases and the V segment lost 3 bases, leaving 5 bases of the junction unmatched. The CDR3 totals 14 residues. Germline V gene data show CDR1 as SGHNT and CDR2 as YYREEE (reference sequence). CDR3 protein: CASSSRDSPYEQYF. The CDR3, as DNA: TGTGCCAGCAGCTCACGGGACAGTCCCTACGAGCAGTACTTC.

The rearrangement uses TRBV9 and TRBJ2-5; TRBD2 aligns across 9 bases. Germline V gene sequence: CDR1 SGDLS, CDR2 YYNGEE. The CDR3 covers 14 residues. V shed 0 bases, J shed 5 bases, and the junction held 2 bases outside the gene matches. This chain's CDR3 is CASSVASGRETQYF. DNA for the CDR3: TGTGCCAGCAGCGTAGCCAGCGGGAGGGAGACCCAGTACTTC.

This chain joins TRBV4-2 and TRBJ1-1, with D possibly being TRBD1 (6 bases). The CDR3 runs 15 residues. V lost 5 bases and J lost 1, with 14 bases in between. Germline CDR1 and CDR2: LGHNA and YNFKEQ. CDR3 loop: CASSAPGRGNTEAFF. In nucleotides, the CDR3 is TGTGCCAGCAGCGCACCCGGCAGGGGGAACACTGAAGCTTTCTTT.

The rearrangement links TRBV18 to TRBJ1-1; D is possibly TRBD1 (5 bases). From germline, CDR1 is KGHSH and CDR2 LQKENI. V was cut by 2 bases and J by 4 bases, with 14 bases left in between. The CDR3 length is 15 residues. CDR3 DNA sequence: TGTGCCAGCTCACCAACCCGGGAGAGGGGCACTGAAGCTTTCTTT. Translation gives CASSPTRERGTEAFF.

The gene calls are TRBV30 and TRBJ1-4; 8 positions match TRBD1. CDR1 and CDR2 from the germline V gene are GTSNPN and SVGIG (reference sequence). The V and J ends lost 1 base and 7 bases, in that order; junction bases with no gene match: 5. The CDR3 contains 14 residues. CDR3 DNA sequence: TGTGCCTGGAGTGGGGGACAGGCCGGTGAAAAACTGTTTTTT. The encoded protein is CAWSGGQAGEKLFF.